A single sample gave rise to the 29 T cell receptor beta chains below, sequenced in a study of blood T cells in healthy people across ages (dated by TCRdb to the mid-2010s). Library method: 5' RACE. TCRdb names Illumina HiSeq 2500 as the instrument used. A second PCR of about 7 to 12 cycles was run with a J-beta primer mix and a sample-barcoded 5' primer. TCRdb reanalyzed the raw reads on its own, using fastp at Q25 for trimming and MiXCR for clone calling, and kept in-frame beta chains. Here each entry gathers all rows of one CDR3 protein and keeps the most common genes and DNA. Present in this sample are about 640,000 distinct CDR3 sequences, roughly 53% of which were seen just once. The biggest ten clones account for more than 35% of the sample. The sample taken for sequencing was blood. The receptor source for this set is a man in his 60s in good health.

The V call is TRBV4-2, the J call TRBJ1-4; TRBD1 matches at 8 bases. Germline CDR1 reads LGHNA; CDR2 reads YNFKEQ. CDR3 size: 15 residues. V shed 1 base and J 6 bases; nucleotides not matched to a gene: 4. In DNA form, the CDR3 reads TGTGCCAGCAGCCAAGTACAGGGGGAAGATGAAAAACTGTTTTTT. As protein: CASSQVQGEDEKLFF.

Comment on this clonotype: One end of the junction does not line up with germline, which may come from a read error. The CDR3 sequence is CATSTLGNQPQHF. The CDR3 nucleotides read TGTGCCACCAGTACCCTCGGCAATCAGCCCCAGCATTTT. This chain uses TRBV10-3 with TRBJ1-5; D is undetermined. CDR3 size: 13 residues. Germline V gene sequence: CDR1 ENHRY, CDR2 SYGVKD.

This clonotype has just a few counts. In DNA form, the CDR3 reads TGTGCCAGCAGCCAAACGGGGGACACTGAAGCTTTCTTT. Amino acids: CASSQTGDTEAFF. J is TRBJ1-1 and V is TRBV3-1, with TRBD1 as a possible D gene (5 bases). CDR3 length: 13 amino acids. V dropped 2 bases and J dropped 3 bases, with 7 bases sitting between them. Germline CDR1 LGHDT, CDR2 YNNKEL (reference sequence).

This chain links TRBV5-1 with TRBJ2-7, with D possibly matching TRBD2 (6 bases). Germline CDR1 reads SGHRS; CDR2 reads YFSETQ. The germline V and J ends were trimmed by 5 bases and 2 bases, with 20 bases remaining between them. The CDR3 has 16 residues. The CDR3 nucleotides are TGCGCCAGCAGTGTGGGCACCGGGACGGGGGCCTACGAGCAGTACTTC. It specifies CASSVGTGTGAYEQYF. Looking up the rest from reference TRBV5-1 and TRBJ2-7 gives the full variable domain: KAGVTQTPRYLIKTRGQQVTLSCSPISGHRSVSWYQQTPGQGLQFLFEYFSETQRNKGNFPGRFSGRQFSNSRSEMNVSTLELGDSALYLCASSVGTGTGAYEQYFGPGTRLTVT.

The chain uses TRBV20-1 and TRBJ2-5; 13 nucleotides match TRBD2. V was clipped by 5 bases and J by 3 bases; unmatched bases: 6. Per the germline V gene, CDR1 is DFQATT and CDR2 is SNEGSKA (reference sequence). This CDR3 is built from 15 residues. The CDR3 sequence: CSAGTTSGGKETQYF. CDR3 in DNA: TGCAGTGCTGGGACGACTAGCGGGGGGAAAGAGACCCAGTACTTC.

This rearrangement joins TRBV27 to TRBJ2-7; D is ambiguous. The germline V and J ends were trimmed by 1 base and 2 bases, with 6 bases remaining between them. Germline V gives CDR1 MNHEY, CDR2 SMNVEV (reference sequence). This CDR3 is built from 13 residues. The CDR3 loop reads CASSLLAAYEQYF. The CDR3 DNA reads TGTGCCAGCAGTTTATTGGCAGCCTACGAGCAGTACTTC.

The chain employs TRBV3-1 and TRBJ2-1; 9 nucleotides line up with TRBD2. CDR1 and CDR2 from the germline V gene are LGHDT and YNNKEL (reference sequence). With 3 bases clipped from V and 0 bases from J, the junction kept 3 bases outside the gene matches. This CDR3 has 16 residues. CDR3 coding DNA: TGTGCCAGCAGCCACTCTAGCGGGGTCTCCTACAATGAGCAGTTCTTC. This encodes CASSHSSGVSYNEQFF.

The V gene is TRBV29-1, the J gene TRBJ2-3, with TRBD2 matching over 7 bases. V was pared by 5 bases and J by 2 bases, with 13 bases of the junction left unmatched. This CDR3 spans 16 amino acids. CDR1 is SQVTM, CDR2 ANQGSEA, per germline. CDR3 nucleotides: TGCAGCGTTTCCCCCGGCCTCGGGGGGAACACAGATACGCAGTATTTT. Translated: CSVSPGLGGNTDTQYF.

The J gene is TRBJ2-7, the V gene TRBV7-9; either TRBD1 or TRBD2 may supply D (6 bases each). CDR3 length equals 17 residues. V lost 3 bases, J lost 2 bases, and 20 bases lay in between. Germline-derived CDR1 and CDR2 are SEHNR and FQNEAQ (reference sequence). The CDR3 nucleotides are TGTGCCAGCAGCTTTATTCCGGGGGCAAGGCTTCCCTACGAGCAGTACTTC. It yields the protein CASSFIPGARLPYEQYF.

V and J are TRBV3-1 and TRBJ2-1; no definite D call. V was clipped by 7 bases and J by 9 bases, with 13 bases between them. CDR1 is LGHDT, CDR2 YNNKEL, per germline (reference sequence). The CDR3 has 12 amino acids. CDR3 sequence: CASMYASGEQFF. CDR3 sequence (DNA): TGTGCCAGCATGTACGCGTCGGGTGAGCAGTTCTTC.

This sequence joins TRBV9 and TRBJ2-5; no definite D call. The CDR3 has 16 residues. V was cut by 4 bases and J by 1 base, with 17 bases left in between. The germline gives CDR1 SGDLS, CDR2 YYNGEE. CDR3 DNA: TGTGCCAGCAGCTCCGGGCCTTCAAATACCCAAGAGACCCAGTACTTC. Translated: CASSSGPSNTQETQYF.

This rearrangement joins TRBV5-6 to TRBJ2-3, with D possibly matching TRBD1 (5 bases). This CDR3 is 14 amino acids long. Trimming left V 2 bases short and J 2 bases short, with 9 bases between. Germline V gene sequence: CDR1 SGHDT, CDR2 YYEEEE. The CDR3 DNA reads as TGTGCCAGCAGCTTAAACAGGTTCACAGATACGCAGTATTTT. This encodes CASSLNRFTDTQYF.

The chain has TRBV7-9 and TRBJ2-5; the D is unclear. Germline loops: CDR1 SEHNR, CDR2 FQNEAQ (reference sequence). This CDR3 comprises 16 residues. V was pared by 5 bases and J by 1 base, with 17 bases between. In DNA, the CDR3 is TGTGCCAGCAGCCCCCGGCGGATACCGTTCCAAGAGACCCAGTACTTC. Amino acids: CASSPRRIPFQETQYF.

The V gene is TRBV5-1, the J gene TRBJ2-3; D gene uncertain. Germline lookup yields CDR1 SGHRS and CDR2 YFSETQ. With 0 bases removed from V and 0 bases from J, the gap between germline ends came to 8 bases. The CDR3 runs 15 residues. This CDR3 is CASSLGRASTDTQYF. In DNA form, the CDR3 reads TGCGCCAGCAGCTTGGGGCGAGCTAGCACAGATACGCAGTATTTT. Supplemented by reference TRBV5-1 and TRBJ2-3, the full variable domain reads KAGVTQTPRYLIKTRGQQVTLSCSPISGHRSVSWYQQTPGQGLQFLFEYFSETQRNKGNFPGRFSGRQFSNSRSEMNVSTLELGDSALYLCASSLGRASTDTQYFGPGTRLTVL.

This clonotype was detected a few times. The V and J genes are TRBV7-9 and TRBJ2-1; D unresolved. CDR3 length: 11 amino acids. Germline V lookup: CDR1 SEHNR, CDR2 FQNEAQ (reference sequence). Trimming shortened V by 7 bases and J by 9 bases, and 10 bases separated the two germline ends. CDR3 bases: TGTGCCAGCACAAGCGTGGTTGAGCAGTTCTTC. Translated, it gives CASTSVVEQFF.

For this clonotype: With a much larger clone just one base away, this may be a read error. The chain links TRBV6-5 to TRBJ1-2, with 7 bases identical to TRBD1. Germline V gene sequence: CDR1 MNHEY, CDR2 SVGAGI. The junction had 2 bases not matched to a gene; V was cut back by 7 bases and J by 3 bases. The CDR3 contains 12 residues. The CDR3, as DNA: TGTGCCAGCATCGGGACAGACTATGGCTACACCTTC. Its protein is CASIGTDYGYTF.

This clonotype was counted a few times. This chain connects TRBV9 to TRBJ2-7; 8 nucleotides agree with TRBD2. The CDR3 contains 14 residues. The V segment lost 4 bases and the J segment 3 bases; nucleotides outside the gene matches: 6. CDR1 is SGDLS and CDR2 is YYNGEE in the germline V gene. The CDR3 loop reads CASSPRSGVYEQYF. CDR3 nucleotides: TGTGCCAGCAGCCCTCGTAGCGGGGTCTACGAGCAGTACTTC.

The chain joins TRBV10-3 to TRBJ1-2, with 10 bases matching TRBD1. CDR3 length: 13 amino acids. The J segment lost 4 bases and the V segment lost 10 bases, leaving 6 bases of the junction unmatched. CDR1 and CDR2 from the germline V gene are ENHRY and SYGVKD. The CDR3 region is CASGTGVSYGYTF. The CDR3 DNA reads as TGTGCCAGCGGGACAGGGGTATCCTATGGCTACACCTTC.

CDR3 region: CASSQGEGGDYGYTF. The CDR3 DNA sequence: TGTGCCAGCAGCCAAGGGGAAGGGGGCGACTATGGCTACACCTTC. The chain uses TRBV4-2 and TRBJ1-2; TRBD1 matches 7 bases. Trimming took 1 base from V and 3 from J; bases not matched to a gene: 5. Germline CDR1 LGHNA, CDR2 YNFKEQ. The CDR3 length is 15 residues.

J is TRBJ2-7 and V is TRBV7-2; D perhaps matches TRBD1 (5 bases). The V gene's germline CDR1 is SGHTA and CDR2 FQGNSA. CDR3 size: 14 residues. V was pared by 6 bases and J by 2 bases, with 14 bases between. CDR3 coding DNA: TGTGCCAGCAGATCCGGAGCAGGGCCCTACGAGCAGTACTTC. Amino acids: CASRSGAGPYEQYF.

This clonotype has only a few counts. The CDR3 DNA reads TGTGCCAGCAGTCCCTCTGCGTCAACTAATGAAAAACTGTTTTTT. Its translation is CASSPSASTNEKLFF. The chain couples TRBV27 to TRBJ1-4; no clear D gene. The CDR3 is 15 amino acids. CDR1 and CDR2 from the germline V gene are MNHEY and SMNVEV (reference sequence). V shed 5 bases and J shed 0 bases, with 10 bases lying between them.

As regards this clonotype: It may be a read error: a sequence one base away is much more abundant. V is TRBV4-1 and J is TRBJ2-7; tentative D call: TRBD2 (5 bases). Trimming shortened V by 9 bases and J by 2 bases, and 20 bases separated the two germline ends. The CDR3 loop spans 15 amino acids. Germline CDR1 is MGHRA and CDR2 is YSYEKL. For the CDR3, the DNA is TGCGCCAGTAACCGAGGGCGGTTAAGGACCTACGAGCAGTACTTC. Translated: CASNRGRLRTYEQYF.

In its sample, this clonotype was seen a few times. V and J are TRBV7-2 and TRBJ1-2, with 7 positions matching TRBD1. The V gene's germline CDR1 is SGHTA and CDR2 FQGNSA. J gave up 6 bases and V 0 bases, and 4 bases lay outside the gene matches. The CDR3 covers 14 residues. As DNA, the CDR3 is TGTGCCAGCAGCTTAGCGAGGGGGCGGGATGGCTACACCTTC. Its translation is CASSLARGRDGYTF.

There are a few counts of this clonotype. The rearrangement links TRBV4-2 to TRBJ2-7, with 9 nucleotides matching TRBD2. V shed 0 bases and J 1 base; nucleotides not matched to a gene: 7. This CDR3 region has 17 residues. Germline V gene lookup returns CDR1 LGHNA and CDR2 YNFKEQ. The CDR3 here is CASSQEPSGALSYEQYF. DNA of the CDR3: TGTGCCAGCAGCCAAGAACCTAGCGGGGCCCTATCCTACGAGCAGTACTTC.

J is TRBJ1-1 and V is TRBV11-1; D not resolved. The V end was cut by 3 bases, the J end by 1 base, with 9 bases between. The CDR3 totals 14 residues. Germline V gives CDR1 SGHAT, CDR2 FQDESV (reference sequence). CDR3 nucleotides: TGTGCCAGCAGCTTCGGCAGACCGAACACTGAAGCTTTCTTT. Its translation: CASSFGRPNTEAFF.

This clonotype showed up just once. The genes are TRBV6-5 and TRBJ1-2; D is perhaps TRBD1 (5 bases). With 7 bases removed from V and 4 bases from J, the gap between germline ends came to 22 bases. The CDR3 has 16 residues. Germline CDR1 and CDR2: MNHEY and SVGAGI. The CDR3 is CASTPDPGSRSYGYTF. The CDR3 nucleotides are TGTGCCAGCACCCCGGACCCAGGGTCCCGGAGCTATGGCTACACCTTC.

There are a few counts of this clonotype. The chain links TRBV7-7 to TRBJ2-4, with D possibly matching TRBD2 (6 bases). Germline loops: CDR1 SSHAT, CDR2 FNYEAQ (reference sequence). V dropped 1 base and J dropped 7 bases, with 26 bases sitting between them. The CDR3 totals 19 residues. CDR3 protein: CASSLEGLQGAGWRNIQYF. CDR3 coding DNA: TGTGCCAGCAGCTTAGAGGGGCTCCAAGGGGCGGGGTGGAGGAACATTCAGTACTTC.

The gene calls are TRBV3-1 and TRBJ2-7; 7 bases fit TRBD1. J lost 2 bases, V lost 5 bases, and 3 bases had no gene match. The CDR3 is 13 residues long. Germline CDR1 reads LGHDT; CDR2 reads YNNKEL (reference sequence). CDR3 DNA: TGTGCCAGCAGCGGGGACAGTACCTACGAGCAGTACTTC. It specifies CASSGDSTYEQYF.

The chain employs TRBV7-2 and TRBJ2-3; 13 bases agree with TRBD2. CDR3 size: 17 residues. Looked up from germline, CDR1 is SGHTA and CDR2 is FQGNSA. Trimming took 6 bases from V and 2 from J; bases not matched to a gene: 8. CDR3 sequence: CASRFGTSGANTDTQYF. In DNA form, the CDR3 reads TGTGCCAGCAGATTTGGGACTAGCGGGGCGAACACAGATACGCAGTATTTT. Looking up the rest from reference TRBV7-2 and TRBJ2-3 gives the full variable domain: GAGVSQSPSNKVTEKGKDVELRCDPISGHTALYWYRQSLGQGLEFLIYFQGNSAPDKSGLPSDRFSAERTGGSVSTLTIQRTQQEDSAVYLCASRFGTSGANTDTQYFGPGTRLTVL.